The source of this TCR beta chain is a study of T cells in Graves' hyperthyroidism and ophthalmopathy. This clonotype turned up a few times. Amplification of TCR beta CDR3 regions was performed using RNA transcripts as template. TCR CDR3 underwent first-round RT-PCR with the HTBI primer set. Each CDR3 protein gets one entry after TCRdb re-called the multiplex PCR reads with MiXCR. The table lists 700,000 to 850,000 distinct CDR3 sequences, 30% to 40% of them singletons. Germline CDR1 MNHGY, CDR2 SVAAGI. The CDR3 is 14 amino acids. With 8 bases removed from V and 4 bases from J, the gap between germline ends came to 15 bases.

Sequencing was done on a sample of blood. The chain uses TRBV6-9 and TRBJ1-5; D is possibly TRBD1 (6 bases). The TCR originated in a woman in her 40s with Graves' hyperthyroidism. CDR3 residues: CASGCDRPNQPQHF. The DNA of the CDR3 is TGTGCCAGCGGTTGCGACAGGCCAAATCAGCCCCAGCATTTT.